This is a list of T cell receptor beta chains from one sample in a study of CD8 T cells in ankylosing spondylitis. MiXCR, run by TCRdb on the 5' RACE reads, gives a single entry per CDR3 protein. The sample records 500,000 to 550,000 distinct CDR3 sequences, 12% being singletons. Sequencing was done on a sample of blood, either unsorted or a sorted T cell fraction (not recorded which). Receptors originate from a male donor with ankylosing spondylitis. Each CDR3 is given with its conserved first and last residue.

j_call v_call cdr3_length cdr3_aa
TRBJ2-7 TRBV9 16 CASSVSIGLETHEQYF
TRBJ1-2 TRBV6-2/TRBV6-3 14 CASSPGQAIYGYTF
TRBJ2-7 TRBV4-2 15 CASSLLAGQLYEQYF
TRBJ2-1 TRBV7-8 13 CASSITGDNEQFF
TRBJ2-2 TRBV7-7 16 CASSFPAGANTGELFF
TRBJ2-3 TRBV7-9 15 CASSQLGFNTDTQYF
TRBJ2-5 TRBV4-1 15 CASSRQEGGEETQYF
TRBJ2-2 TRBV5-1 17 CASSAGYRGRNTGELFF
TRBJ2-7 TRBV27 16 CASSLEGGYPSYEQYF
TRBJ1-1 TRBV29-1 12 CSVGHLNTEAFF
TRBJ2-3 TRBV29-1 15 CSVEEEFALPDTQYF
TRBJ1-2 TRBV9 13 CASSPDRYVGYTF
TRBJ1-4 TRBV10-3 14 CAISDKQGYEKLFF
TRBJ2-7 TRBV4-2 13 CASSQDPWGEQYF
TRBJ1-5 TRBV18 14 CASSPAGPNQPQHF
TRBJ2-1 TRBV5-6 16 CASSSRTSGRGGEQFF
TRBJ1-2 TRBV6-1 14 CASSDLGVGYGYTF
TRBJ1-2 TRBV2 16 CASSERTGGTQDGYTF
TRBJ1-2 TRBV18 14 CASSPRDRAYGYTF
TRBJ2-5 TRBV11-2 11 CASTPQETQYF
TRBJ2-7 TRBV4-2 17 CASSQAPAGGESYEQYF
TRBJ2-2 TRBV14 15 CASSPLVGHTGELFF
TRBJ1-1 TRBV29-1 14 CSVGQGTGRTEAFF
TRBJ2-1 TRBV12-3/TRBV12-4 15 CASKFRLAGENEQFF
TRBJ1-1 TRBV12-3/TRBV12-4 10 CASSRERAFF
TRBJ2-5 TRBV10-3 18 CAKWEAKGGRPLQETQYF
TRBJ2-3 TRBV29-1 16 CSVEARRGALTDTQYF
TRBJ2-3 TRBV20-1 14 CSAREYRYTDTQYF
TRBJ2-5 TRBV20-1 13 CSSTGTTPETQYF
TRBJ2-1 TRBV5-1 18 CASSLEGTSGGGEDEQFF
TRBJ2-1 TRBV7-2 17 CASSPGGIPSSYNEQFF
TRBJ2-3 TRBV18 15 CASSPAGSGKDTQYF
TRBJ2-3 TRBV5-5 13 CASSFGPEDTQYF
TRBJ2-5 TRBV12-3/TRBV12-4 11 CASGRGETQYF
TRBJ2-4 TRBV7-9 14 CASSLVNDGDIQYF
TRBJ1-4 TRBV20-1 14 CSASGPGGIEKLFF
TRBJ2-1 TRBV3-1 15 CASSQRGTQDNEQFF
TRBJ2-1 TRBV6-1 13 CASNPNQYGEQFF
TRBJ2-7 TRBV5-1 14 CASSLGQGAREQYF
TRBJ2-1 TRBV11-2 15 CASSLAGGHFDEQFF
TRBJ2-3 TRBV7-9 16 CASSPGTRQHTDTQYF
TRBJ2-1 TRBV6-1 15 CASTLTGTDYNEQFF
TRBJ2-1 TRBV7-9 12 CASSPGQAEQFF
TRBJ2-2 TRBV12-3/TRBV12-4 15 CASSPELAGTGELFF
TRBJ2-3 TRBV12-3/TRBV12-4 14 CASSHRVLTDTQYF